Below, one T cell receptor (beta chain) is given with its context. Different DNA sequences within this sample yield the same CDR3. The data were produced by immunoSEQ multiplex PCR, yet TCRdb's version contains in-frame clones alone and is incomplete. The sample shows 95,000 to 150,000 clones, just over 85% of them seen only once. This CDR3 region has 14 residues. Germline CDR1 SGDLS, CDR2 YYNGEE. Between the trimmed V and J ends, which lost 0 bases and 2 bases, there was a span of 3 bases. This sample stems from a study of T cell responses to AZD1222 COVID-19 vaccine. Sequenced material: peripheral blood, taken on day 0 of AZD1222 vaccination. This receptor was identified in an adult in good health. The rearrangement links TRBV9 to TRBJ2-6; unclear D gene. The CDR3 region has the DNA TGTGCCAGCAGCGTAGATCCTGGGGCCAACGTCCTGACTTTC. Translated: CASSVDPGANVLTF.